One and the same sample provided the 8 T cell receptor beta chains below, sequenced in a study of blood T cell repertoires in COVID-19. TCRdb's table, derived via immunoSEQ multiplex PCR, lists solely in-frame clones and lacks some. This table has 150,000 to 170,000 clones, approximately 73% appearing once. Material: peripheral blood. The origin of the receptors is a woman aged 80 or older with acute or convalescent COVID-19.

In its sample, this clone was seen a few times. The rearrangement links TRBV27 to TRBJ1-5, with a possible D match to TRBD1 (5 bases). The V gene lost 3 bases and the J gene lost 7 bases, with 13 bases spanning the gap. CDR3 size: 14 residues. In germline, CDR1 is MNHEY, CDR2 SMNVEV (reference sequence). The CDR3 loop reads CASSLRRGGQPQHF. In DNA form, the CDR3 reads TGTGCCAGCAGTTTGCGAAGGGGTGGACAGCCCCAGCATTTT.

The rearrangement joins TRBV7-3 to TRBJ2-1, with D unresolved. V was cut by 0 bases and J by 0 bases, with 9 bases left in between. The CDR3 consists of 16 residues. CDR1 is SGHTA and CDR2 is FQGTGA in the germline V gene. The CDR3 here is CASSLTRSSSYNEQFF. DNA for the CDR3: TGTGCCAGCAGCTTAACGCGTAGCAGCTCCTACAATGAGCAGTTCTTC.

The chain recombines TRBV29-1 with TRBJ2-7; TRBD1 matches at 7 bases. The CDR3 spans 12 residues. The junction had 4 bases not matched to a gene; V was cut back by 7 bases and J by 1 base. The V gene's germline CDR1 is SQVTM and CDR2 ANQGSEA. Written as DNA, the CDR3 is TGCAGCGCCGGGGACAGTTCCTACGAGCAGTACTTC. As protein: CSAGDSSYEQYF.

This clone was detected once. This chain connects TRBV5-6 to TRBJ1-6, with 7 bases aligning to TRBD1. The CDR3 covers 15 residues. Looked up from germline, CDR1 is SGHDT and CDR2 is YYEEEE. V shed 4 bases and J 14 bases; nucleotides not matched to a gene: 15. As DNA, the CDR3 is TGTGCCAGCAGCCCGCACCCGACAGGGAAGGAGTCCCTCCACTTT. It encodes CASSPHPTGKESLHF.

J is TRBJ2-1 and V is TRBV12-3 or TRBV12-4; D perhaps matches TRBD2 (6 bases). The ends were cut back, 5 bases at V and 8 bases at J, with 13 bases in the middle. This CDR3 comprises 13 residues. Here the CDR3 reads CASSPGTRDEQFF. The DNA of the CDR3 is TGTGCCAGCAGTCCCGGGACTCGCGATGAGCAGTTCTTC.

The chain has TRBV14 and TRBJ2-1; the match to TRBD2 covers 7 bases. This CDR3 contains 19 residues. Unmatched junction bases numbered 13, after V lost 0 bases and J lost 2 bases. Germline lookup yields CDR1 SGHDN and CDR2 FVKESK. The CDR3 DNA reads TGTGCCAGCAGCCAAGAGGGGACTACGACCGTTACCCCCTACAATGAGCAGTTCTTC. The encoded protein is CASSQEGTTTVTPYNEQFF.

This clone was seen more than once but under ten times. The chain uses TRBV18 and TRBJ1-2, with D perhaps matching TRBD1 (5 bases). Trimming left V 1 base short and J 2 bases short, with 8 bases between. CDR3 size: 14 residues. CDR1 is KGHSH and CDR2 is LQKENI in the germline V gene. The CDR3 sequence: CASSPQDTNYGYTF. Written as DNA, the CDR3 is TGTGCCAGCTCACCACAGGACACCAACTATGGCTACACCTTC.

The chain employs TRBV4-3 and TRBJ2-3, with 8 positions matching TRBD2. Germline lookup yields CDR1 LGHNA and CDR2 YSLEER. The V segment lost 4 bases and the J segment 6 bases; nucleotides outside the gene matches: 3. CDR3 size: 13 residues. The CDR3 spells CASSLREGDTQYF. The DNA for the CDR3 is TGCGCCAGCAGCCTCCGGGAGGGGGATACGCAGTATTTT.